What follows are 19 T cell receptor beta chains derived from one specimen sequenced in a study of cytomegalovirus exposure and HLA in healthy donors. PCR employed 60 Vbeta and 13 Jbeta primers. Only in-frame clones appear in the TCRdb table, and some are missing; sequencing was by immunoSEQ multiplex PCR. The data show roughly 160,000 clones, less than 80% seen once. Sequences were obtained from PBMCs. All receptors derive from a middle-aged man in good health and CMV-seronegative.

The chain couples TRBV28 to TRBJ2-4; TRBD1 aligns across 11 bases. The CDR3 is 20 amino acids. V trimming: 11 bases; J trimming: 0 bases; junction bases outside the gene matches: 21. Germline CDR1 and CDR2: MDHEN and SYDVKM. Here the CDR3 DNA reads TGTGCCGGCCGGACGAACCGGGACAGGGGGGTCGGGGTAGCCAAAAACATTCAGTACTTC. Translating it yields CAGRTNRDRGVGVAKNIQYF.

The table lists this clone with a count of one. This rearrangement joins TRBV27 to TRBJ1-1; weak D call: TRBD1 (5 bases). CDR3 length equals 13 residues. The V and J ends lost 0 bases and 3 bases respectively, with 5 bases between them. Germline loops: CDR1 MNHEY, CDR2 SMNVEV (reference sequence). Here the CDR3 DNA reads TGTGCCAGCAGTTTATCAGGGGACACTGAAGCTTTCTTT. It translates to CASSLSGDTEAFF.

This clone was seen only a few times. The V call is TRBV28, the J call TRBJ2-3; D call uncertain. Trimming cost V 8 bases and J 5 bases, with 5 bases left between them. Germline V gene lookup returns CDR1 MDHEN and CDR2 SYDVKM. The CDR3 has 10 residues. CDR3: CASGRDTQYF. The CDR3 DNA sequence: TGTGCCAGCGGTAGAGATACGCAGTATTTT.

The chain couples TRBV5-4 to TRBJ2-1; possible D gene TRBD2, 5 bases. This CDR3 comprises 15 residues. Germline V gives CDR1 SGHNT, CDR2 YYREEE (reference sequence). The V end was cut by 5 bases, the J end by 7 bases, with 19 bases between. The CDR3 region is CASRSDPLGMNEQFF. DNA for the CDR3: TGTGCCAGCAGATCCGACCCGCTCGGGATGAATGAGCAGTTCTTC.

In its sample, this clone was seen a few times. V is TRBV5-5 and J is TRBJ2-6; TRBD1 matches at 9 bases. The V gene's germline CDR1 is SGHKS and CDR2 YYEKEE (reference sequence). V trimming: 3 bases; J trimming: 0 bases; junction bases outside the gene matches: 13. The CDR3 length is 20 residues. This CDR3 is CASSSKYRDRVISGANVLTF. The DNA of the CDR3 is TGTGCCAGCAGCTCCAAATACCGGGACAGGGTAATCTCTGGGGCCAACGTCCTGACTTTC. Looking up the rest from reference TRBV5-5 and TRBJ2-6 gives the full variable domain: DAGVTQSPTHLIKTRGQQVTLRCSPISGHKSVSWYQQVLGQGPQFIFQYYEKEERGRGNFPDRFSARQFPNYSSELNVNALLLGDSALYLCASSSKYRDRVISGANVLTFGAGSRLTVL.

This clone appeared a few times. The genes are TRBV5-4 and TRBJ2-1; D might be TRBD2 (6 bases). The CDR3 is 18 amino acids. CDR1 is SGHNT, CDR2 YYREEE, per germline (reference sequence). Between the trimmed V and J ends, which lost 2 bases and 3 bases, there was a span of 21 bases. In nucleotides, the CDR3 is TGTGCCAGCAGCTTAGGGATCCTGGAGGGCCGATTCTACAATGAGCAGTTCTTC. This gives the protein CASSLGILEGRFYNEQFF. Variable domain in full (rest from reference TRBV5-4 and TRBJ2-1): ETGVTQSPTHLIKTRGQQVTLRCSSQSGHNTVSWYQQALGQGPQFIFQYYREEENGRGNFPPRFSGLQFPNYSSELNVNALELDDSALYLCASSLGILEGRFYNEQFFGPGTRLTVL.

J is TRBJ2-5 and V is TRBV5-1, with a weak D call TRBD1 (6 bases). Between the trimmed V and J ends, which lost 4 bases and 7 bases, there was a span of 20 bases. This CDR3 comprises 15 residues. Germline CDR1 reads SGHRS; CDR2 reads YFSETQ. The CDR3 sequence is CASSPSPGDGATQYF. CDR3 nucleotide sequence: TGCGCCAGCAGCCCATCCCCAGGGGATGGGGCGACCCAGTACTTC. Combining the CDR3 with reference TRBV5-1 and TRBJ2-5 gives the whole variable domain KAGVTQTPRYLIKTRGQQVTLSCSPISGHRSVSWYQQTPGQGLQFLFEYFSETQRNKGNFPGRFSGRQFSNSRSEMNVSTLELGDSALYLCASSPSPGDGATQYFGPGTRLLVL.

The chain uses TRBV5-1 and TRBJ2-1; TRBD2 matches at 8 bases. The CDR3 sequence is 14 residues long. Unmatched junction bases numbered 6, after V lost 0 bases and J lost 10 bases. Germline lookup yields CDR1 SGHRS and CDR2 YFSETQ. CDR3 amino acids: CASSLVREGREQFF. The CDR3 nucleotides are TGCGCCAGCAGCTTGGTCCGGGAGGGCCGGGAGCAGTTCTTC. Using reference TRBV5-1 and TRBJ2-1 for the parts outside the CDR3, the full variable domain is KAGVTQTPRYLIKTRGQQVTLSCSPISGHRSVSWYQQTPGQGLQFLFEYFSETQRNKGNFPGRFSGRQFSNSRSEMNVSTLELGDSALYLCASSLVREGREQFFGPGTRLTVL.

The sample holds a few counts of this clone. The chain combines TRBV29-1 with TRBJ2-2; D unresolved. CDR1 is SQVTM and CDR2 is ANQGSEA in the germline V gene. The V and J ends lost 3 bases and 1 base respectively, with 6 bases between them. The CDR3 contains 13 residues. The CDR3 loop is CSVDQENTGELFF. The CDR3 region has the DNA TGCAGCGTTGATCAGGAGAACACCGGGGAGCTGTTTTTT.

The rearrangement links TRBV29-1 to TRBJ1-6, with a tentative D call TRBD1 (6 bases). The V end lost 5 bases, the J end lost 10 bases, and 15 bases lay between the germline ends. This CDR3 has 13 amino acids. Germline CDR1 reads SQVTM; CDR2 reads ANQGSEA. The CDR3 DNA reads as TGCAGCGTTCGCACAGGGAGCGAGTCACCCCTCCACTTT. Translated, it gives CSVRTGSESPLHF.

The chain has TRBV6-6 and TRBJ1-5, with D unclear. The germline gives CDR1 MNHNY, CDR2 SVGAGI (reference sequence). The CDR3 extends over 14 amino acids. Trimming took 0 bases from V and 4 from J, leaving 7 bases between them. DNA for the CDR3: TGTGCCAGCAGTTACTCGGGCCTGAATCAGCCCCAGCATTTT. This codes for CASSYSGLNQPQHF.

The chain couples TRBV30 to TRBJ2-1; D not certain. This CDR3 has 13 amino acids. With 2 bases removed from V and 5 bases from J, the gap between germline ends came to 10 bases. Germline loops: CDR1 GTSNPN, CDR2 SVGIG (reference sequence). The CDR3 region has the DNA TGTGCCTGGAGTACTGGCGGTGACAATGAGCAGTTCTTC. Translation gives CAWSTGGDNEQFF.

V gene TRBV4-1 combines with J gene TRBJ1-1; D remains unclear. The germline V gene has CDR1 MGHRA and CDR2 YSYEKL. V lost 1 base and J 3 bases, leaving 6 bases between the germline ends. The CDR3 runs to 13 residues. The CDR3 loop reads CASSQGGYTEAFF. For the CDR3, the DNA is TGCGCCAGCAGCCAAGGAGGGTACACTGAAGCTTTCTTT.

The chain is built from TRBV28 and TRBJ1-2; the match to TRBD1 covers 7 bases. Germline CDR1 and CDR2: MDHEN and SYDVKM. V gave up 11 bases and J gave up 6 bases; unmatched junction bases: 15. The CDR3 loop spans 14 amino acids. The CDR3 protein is CAGRPGDDRDGYTF. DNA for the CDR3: TGTGCCGGTCGACCCGGGGACGACAGGGATGGCTACACCTTC.

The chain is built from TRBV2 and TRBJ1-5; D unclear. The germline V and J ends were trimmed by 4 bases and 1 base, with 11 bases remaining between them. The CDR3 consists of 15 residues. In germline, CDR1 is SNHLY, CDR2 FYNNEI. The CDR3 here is CASSVTGVSNQPQHF. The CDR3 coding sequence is TGTGCCAGCAGTGTGACCGGGGTAAGCAATCAGCCCCAGCATTTT.

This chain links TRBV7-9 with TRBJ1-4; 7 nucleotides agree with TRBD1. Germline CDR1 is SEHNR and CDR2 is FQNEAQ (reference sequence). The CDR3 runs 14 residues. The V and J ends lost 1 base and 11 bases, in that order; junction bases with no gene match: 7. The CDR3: CASSLDSDRAKLFF. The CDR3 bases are TGTGCCAGCAGCTTAGATAGCGACAGGGCCAAACTGTTTTTT.

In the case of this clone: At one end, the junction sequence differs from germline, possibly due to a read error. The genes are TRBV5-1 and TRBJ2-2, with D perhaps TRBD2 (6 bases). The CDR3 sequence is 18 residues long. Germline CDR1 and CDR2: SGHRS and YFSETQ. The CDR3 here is CAGSLLSPLGRRTGELFF. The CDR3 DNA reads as TGCGCCGGCAGCTTGTTGTCTCCCCTCGGGAGACGAACCGGGGAGCTGTTTTTT.

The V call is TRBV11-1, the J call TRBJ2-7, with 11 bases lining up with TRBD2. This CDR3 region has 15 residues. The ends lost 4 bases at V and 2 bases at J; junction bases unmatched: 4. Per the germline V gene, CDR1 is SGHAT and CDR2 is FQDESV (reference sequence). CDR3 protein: CASSYGTSGTYEQYF. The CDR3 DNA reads TGTGCCAGCAGCTACGGGACTAGCGGTACCTACGAGCAGTACTTC. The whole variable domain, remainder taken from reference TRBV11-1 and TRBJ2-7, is EAEVAQSPRYKITEKSQAVAFWCDPISGHATLYWYRQILGQGPELLVQFQDESVVDDSQLPKDRFSAERLKGVDSTLKIQPAELGDSAMYLCASSYGTSGTYEQYFGPGTRLTVT.

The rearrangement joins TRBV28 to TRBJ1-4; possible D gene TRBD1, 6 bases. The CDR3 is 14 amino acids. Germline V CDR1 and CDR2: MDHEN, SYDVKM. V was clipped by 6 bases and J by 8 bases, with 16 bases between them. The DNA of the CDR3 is TGTGCCAGCAGAAGCTCAGGGGATGGCGAAAAACTGTTTTTT. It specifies CASRSSGDGEKLFF. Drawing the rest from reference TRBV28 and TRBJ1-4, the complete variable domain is DVKVTQSSRYLVKRTGEKVFLECVQDMDHENMFWYRQDPGLGLRLIYFSYDVKMKEKGDIPEGYSVSREKKERFSLILESASTNQTSMYLCASRSSGDGEKLFFGSGTQLSVL.